Listed below are T cell receptor beta chains from one sample, sequenced in a study of blood T cell repertoires in COVID-19. Assay used: immunoSEQ multiplex PCR; TCRdb lists only in-frame clones, some missing. Of approximately 250,000 clones listed, 85% to 90% were seen once; the top ten hold about 4%. The sample comprised PBMCs or T cells enriched from blood (not recorded which). The source is a woman in her 30s with acute COVID-19. Both conserved end residues are part of each CDR3. The D gene is left open where the match is weak. Size is omitted from some rows. Given values are once, few, many or a class for expanded clones.

clone_size,cdr3_length,d_call,j_call,v_call,cdr3_aa,cdr3_nt
few,14,.,TRBJ2-1,TRBV5-6,CASSLGLPYNEQFF,TGTGCCAGCAGCTTGGGACTACCCTACAATGAGCAGTTCTTC
.,16,TRBD1,TRBJ1-5,TRBV10-3,CAISDPRRGSNQPQHF,TGTGCCATCAGTGACCCTCGCAGGGGGAGCAATCAGCCCCAGCATTTT
.,16,.,TRBJ1-5,TRBV5-1,CASSLGQYYSNQPQHF,TGCGCCAGCAGCCTAGGACAGTATTATAGCAATCAGCCCCAGCATTTT
once,17,TRBD1,TRBJ2-3,TRBV4-2,CASSRQGPSIITDTQYF,TGTGCCAGCAGCCGACAGGGTCCTAGCATCATCACAGATACGCAGTATTTT
.,14,TRBD1,TRBJ1-2,TRBV28,CASSLDRGLYGYTF,TGTGCCAGCAGTCTGGACAGGGGGCTCTATGGCTACACCTTC
.,15,TRBD1,TRBJ1-5,TRBV6-2/TRBV6-3,CASSTGVTFSQPQHF,TGTGCCAGCAGCACAGGGGTTACATTCTCTCAGCCCCAGCATTTT
.,13,.,TRBJ1-2,TRBV18,CASSPGQNYGYTF,TGTGCCAGCTCACCAGGCCAAAACTATGGCTACACCTTC
.,14,.,TRBJ2-1,TRBV2,CASKGLNSYNEQFF,TGTGCCAGCAAGGGGCTGAACTCCTACAATGAGCAGTTCTTC
.,14,.,TRBJ1-3,TRBV29-1,CSVEVPEAGNTIYF,TGCAGCGTTGAAGTCCCGGAGGCCGGAAACACCATATATTTT
.,14,TRBD1,TRBJ2-7,TRBV28,CASSQNRGTYEQYF,TGTGCCAGCAGTCAGAACAGGGGAACCTACGAGCAGTACTTC
.,11,.,TRBJ2-1,TRBV19,CASTELNEQFF,TGTGCCAGTACCGAACTGAATGAGCAGTTCTTC
.,18,.,TRBJ1-3,TRBV5-6,CASSLVTEGLRSGNTIYF,TGTGCCAGCAGCTTGGTCACCGAGGGTTTGCGATCTGGAAACACCATATATTTT
.,13,.,TRBJ2-2,TRBV3-1/TRBV3-2,CASSHSESGELFF,TGTGCCAGCAGCCATAGTGAGTCCGGGGAGCTGTTTTTT
.,13,TRBD2,TRBJ2-7,TRBV2,CASSSGSADEQYF,TGTGCCAGCAGTAGCGGGAGTGCCGACGAGCAGTACTTC
.,14,TRBD1,TRBJ2-1,TRBV9,CASSVGQGIDEQFF,TGTGCCAGCAGCGTGGGACAGGGTATCGATGAGCAGTTCTTC
few,18,TRBD1,TRBJ2-7,TRBV9,CASSVESRSRGRVNEQYF,TGTGCCAGCAGCGTAGAGAGCAGATCTAGGGGGCGCGTCAACGAGCAGTACTTC